A single sample gave rise to the 14 T cell receptor beta chains below, sequenced in a study of blood T cell repertoires in COVID-19. The data were produced by immunoSEQ multiplex PCR, yet TCRdb's version contains in-frame clones alone and is incomplete. There are 84,000 or so clones in the sample; 65% to 85% occur only once, and approximately 28% lies in the top ten. The sequenced sample consisted of peripheral blood. The origin of the receptors is an elderly woman with acute or convalescent COVID-19.

This chain uses TRBV7-8 with TRBJ2-7; D unclear. The germline CDR1 and CDR2 sequences are SGHVS and FQNEAQ. V lost 4 bases and J lost 6, with 13 bases in between. The CDR3 has 13 amino acids. CDR3 nucleotide sequence: TGTGCCAGCAGCTCCCTCGTTGCCGGCGAGCAGTACTTC. Amino acid sequence: CASSSLVAGEQYF.

The rearrangement links TRBV29-1 to TRBJ2-7; 7 bases map to TRBD1. In germline, CDR1 is SQVTM, CDR2 ANQGSEA. The J segment lost 3 bases and the V segment lost 5 bases, leaving 4 bases of the junction unmatched. This CDR3 comprises 12 residues. CDR3 loop: CSVQTGVYEQYF. The CDR3 DNA reads TGCAGCGTTCAAACAGGGGTCTACGAGCAGTACTTC.

This clone showed up just a few times. CDR3 amino acids: CASRAGGGPGELFF. CDR3 coding DNA: TGTGCCAGCAGGGCAGGGGGCGGCCCCGGGGAGCTGTTTTTT. The chain has TRBV6-5 and TRBJ2-2; the match to TRBD1 covers 8 bases. This CDR3 is built from 14 residues. Unmatched junction bases numbered 6, after V lost 6 bases and J lost 6 bases. CDR1 and CDR2 (germline): MNHEY, SVGAGI.

The genes are TRBV11-3 and TRBJ1-1; 7 bases are a match to TRBD1. Per the germline V gene, CDR1 is SGHNT and CDR2 is YENEEA. Trimming at V came to 1 base and at J to 5 bases, leaving 4 bases not matched to a gene. The CDR3 loop spans 14 amino acids. CDR3 bases: TGTGCCAGCAGCTTAGCGACAGGGAGAACTGAAGCTTTCTTT. Residues: CASSLATGRTEAFF.

The sample holds a few counts of this clone. The rearrangement joins TRBV16 to TRBJ1-5, with 7 bases identical to TRBD1. Germline V lookup: CDR1 KGHSY, CDR2 FQNENV. The ends lost 4 bases at V and 6 bases at J; junction bases unmatched: 6. The CDR3 sequence is 14 residues long. The CDR3 region has the DNA TGTGCCAGCAGCCTCACAGGGGACCGTCAGCCCCAGCATTTT. Translated, it gives CASSLTGDRQPQHF.

The V and J genes are TRBV16 and TRBJ2-5; TRBD1 aligns across 7 bases. Germline lookup yields CDR1 KGHSY and CDR2 FQNENV. The CDR3 contains 14 residues. The V segment lost 6 bases and the J segment 0 bases; nucleotides outside the gene matches: 4. CDR3 residues: CASSRQGYQETQYF. The CDR3 DNA reads TGTGCCAGCAGTCGACAGGGCTACCAAGAGACCCAGTACTTC.

The chain is built from TRBV9 and TRBJ2-3; 10 nucleotides agree with TRBD2. J lost 4 bases, V lost 5 bases, and 7 bases had no gene match. The CDR3 is 15 amino acids. Per germline, CDR1 SGDLS and CDR2 YYNGEE. CDR3 coding DNA: TGTGCCAGCAGTGAAGCGGGAGGGCCCCCAGATACGCAGTATTTT. It codes for CASSEAGGPPDTQYF.

With regard to this clone: At one end the junction does not follow the germline gene, possibly because of a read error. The J gene is TRBJ2-4, the V gene TRBV18; 7 bases match TRBD1. The germline V gene encodes CDR1 KGHSH and CDR2 LQKENI. The CDR3 length is 15 residues. The CDR3 sequence is CASSLSAEHMTGSDF. The DNA for the CDR3 is TGTGCCAGCTCACTGTCGGCCGAGCATATGACAGGGTCGGACTTC.

The chain uses TRBV29-1 and TRBJ1-1; D is uncertain. The V gene's germline CDR1 is SQVTM and CDR2 ANQGSEA. The CDR3 loop spans 13 amino acids. Trimming stripped 7 bases from V and 3 bases from J, with 15 bases between. CDR3 region: CSGHIVSDTEAFF. CDR3 coding DNA: TGCAGCGGTCACATCGTTTCAGACACTGAAGCTTTCTTT.

The chain recombines TRBV5-1 with TRBJ2-7, with TRBD2 matching 10 bases. The CDR3 is 21 residues long. The V segment lost 3 bases and the J segment 5 bases; nucleotides outside the gene matches: 26. In germline, CDR1 is SGHRS, CDR2 YFSETQ. This chain's CDR3 is CASSYGTNPFLLAGVENEQYF. The CDR3 nucleotides are TGCGCCAGCAGCTACGGGACGAATCCTTTTCTGCTAGCGGGAGTTGAAAACGAGCAGTACTTC.

The rearrangement joins TRBV30 to TRBJ2-7, with 7 nucleotides matching TRBD1. This CDR3 spans 16 amino acids. Trimming took 0 bases from V and 0 from J; bases not matched to a gene: 8. Per germline, CDR1 GTSNPN and CDR2 SVGIG (reference sequence). This chain's CDR3 is CAWSVPGTASSYEQYF. In DNA form, the CDR3 reads TGTGCCTGGAGTGTCCCCGGGACAGCCAGCTCCTACGAGCAGTACTTC.

V gene TRBV9 combines with J gene TRBJ1-2; 9 bases match TRBD1. V shed 0 bases, J shed 4 bases, and the junction held 7 bases outside the gene matches. From germline, CDR1 is SGDLS and CDR2 YYNGEE. This CDR3 has 16 amino acids. In DNA form, the CDR3 reads TGTGCCAGCAGCGTAGATTTGAGACAGGGGGTCTATGGCTACACCTTC. It is translated as CASSVDLRQGVYGYTF.

V and J are TRBV6-5 and TRBJ1-2; no clear D. Trimming took off 6 bases at V and 2 bases at J, with 10 bases between the two ends. The CDR3 is 13 residues long. Germline V gives CDR1 MNHEY, CDR2 SVGAGI. The CDR3 nucleotides read TGTGCCAGCAGGCGTCAGGAAAACTATGGCTACACCTTC. The encoded protein is CASRRQENYGYTF.

The rearrangement links TRBV27 to TRBJ2-1; D is perhaps TRBD1 (5 bases). There are 14 residues in the CDR3. CDR1 and CDR2 (germline): MNHEY, SMNVEV (reference sequence). Deletions cut 4 bases from V and 0 bases from J, with 7 bases between. The CDR3 sequence is CASSYRGSYNEQFF. The CDR3 nucleotides are TGTGCCAGCAGTTATAGGGGCTCCTACAATGAGCAGTTCTTC.